This T cell receptor beta chain was sequenced during a study of OX40 agonist ivuxolimab in advanced cancers. Study summary: Among those treated, three patients had partial responses, one with hepatocellular carcinoma and two with cutaneous melanoma.

Sequenced by immunoSEQ multiplex PCR; TCRdb stores in-frame clones only, minus some. The sample has about 65,000 clones, over 85% seen once. Sequenced material: CD4+ or CD8+ T cells sorted from blood, taken in a trial of the OX40 agonist ivuxolimab. This TCR was sampled from an adult with an advanced solid tumor such as melanoma, head and neck, liver or kidney cancer.

CDR3 DNA sequence: TGTGCCAGCAGCTTAGGGGCCCCGGACAGGGCAAACACCATATATTTT. Protein product: CASSLGAPDRANTIYF. This chain connects TRBV7-6 to TRBJ1-3; TRBD1 matches at 8 bases. The CDR3 contains 16 residues. The germline V gene has CDR1 SGHVS and CDR2 FNYEAQ. The J segment lost 6 bases and the V segment lost 1 base, leaving 8 bases of the junction unmatched.